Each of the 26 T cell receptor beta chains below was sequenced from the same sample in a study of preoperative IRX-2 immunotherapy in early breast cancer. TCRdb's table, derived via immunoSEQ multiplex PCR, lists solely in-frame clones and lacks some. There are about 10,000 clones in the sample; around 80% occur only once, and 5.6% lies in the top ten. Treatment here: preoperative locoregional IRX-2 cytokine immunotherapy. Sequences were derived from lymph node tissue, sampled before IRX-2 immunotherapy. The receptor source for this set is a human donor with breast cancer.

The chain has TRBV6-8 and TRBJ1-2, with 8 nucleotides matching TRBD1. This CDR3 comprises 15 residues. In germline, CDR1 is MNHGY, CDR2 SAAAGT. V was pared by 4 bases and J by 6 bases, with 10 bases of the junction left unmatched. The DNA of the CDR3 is TGTGCCAGCAGTTCCGGACAGGGTCGGTTCCATGGCTACACCTTC. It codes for CASSSGQGRFHGYTF.

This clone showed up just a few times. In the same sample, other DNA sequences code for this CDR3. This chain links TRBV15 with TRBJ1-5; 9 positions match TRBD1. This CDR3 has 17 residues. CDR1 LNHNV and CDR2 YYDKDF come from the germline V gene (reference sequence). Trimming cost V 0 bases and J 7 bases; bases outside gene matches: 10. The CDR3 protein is CATSRDPPGTGSQPQHF. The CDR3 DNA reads TGTGCCACCAGCAGAGATCCCCCCGGGACAGGGTCGCAGCCCCAGCATTTT.

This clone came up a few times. DNA for the CDR3: TGTGCCAGCAGCTATAACAGCAAAATGAACACTGAAGCTTTCTTT. Amino acid sequence: CASSYNSKMNTEAFF. The chain recombines TRBV11-3 with TRBJ1-1; D remains ambiguous. Trimming removed 4 bases at V and 0 bases at J, with 12 bases between. The CDR3 has 15 residues. Germline V lookup: CDR1 SGHNT, CDR2 YENEEA.

In DNA form, the CDR3 reads TGCGCCAGCAGCTTTGGTGGCACAGGGGATGGCTACACCTTC. This encodes CASSFGGTGDGYTF. The gene calls are TRBV5-1 and TRBJ1-2; 7 nucleotides align to TRBD1. The V gene end was trimmed by 2 bases and the J gene end by 6 bases; junction bases not matched to a gene: 7. This CDR3 contains 14 residues. Germline V gene sequence: CDR1 SGHRS, CDR2 YFSETQ.

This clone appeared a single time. For the CDR3, the DNA is TGTGCCAGCACCTACGGGACAGCTAGCGGGAGCTCCTACAATGAGCAGTTCTTC. Residues: CASTYGTASGSSYNEQFF. The rearrangement uses TRBV6-8 and TRBJ2-1; 10 bases map to TRBD2. The CDR3 is made up of 18 amino acids. J was trimmed by 0 bases and V by 7 bases; bases with no gene match: 12. Germline lookup yields CDR1 MNHGY and CDR2 SAAAGT.

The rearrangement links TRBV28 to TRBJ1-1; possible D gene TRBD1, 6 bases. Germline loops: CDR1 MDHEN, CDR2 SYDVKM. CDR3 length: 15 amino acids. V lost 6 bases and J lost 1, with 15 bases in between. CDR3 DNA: TGTGCCAGCAGGACATCAGGGGTGAAGAACACTGAAGCTTTCTTT. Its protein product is CASRTSGVKNTEAFF.

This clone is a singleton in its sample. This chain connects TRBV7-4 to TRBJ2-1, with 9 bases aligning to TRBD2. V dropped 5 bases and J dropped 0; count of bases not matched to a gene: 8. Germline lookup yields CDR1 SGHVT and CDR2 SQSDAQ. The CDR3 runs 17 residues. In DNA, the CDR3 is TGTGCCAGCAGCCACAAGGTAGCGGGGGTCTCCTACAATGAGCAGTTCTTC. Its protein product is CASSHKVAGVSYNEQFF.

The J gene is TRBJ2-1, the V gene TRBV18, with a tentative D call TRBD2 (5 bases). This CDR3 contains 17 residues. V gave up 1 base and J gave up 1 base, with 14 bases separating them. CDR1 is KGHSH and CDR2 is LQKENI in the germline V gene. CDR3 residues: CASSPRGAARSYNEQFF. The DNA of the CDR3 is TGTGCCAGCTCACCACGGGGAGCGGCCCGATCCTACAATGAGCAGTTCTTC.

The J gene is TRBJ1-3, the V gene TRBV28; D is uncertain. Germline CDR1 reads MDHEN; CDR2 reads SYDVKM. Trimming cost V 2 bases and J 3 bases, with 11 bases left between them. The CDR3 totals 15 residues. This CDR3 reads CASSLGGSIGNTIYF. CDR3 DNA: TGTGCCAGCAGTTTAGGAGGCTCTATTGGAAACACCATATATTTT.

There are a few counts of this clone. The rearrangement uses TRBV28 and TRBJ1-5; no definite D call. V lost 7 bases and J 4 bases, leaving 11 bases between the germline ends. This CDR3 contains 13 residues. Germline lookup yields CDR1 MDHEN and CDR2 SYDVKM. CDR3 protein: CASIGTDNQPQHF. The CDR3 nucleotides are TGTGCCAGCATAGGAACAGATAATCAGCCCCAGCATTTT.

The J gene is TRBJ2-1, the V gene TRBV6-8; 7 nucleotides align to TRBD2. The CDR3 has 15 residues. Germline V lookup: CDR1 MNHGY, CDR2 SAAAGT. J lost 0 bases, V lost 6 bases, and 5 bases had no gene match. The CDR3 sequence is CASRPSGNSYNEQFF. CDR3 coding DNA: TGTGCCAGCAGACCCAGCGGGAACTCCTACAATGAGCAGTTCTTC.

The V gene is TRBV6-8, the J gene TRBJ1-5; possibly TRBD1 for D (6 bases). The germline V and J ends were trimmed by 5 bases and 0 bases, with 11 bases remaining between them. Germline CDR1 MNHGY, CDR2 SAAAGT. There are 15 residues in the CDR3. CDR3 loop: CASSMEQGSNQPQHF. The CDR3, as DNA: TGTGCCAGCAGTATGGAACAGGGTAGCAATCAGCCCCAGCATTTT.

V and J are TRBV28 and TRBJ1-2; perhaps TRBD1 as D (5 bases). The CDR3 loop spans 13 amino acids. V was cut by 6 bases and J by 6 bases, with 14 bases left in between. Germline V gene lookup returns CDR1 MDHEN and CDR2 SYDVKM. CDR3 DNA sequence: TGTGCCAGCAGAGAGCCTGGCAGGGATGGCTACACCTTC. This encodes CASREPGRDGYTF.

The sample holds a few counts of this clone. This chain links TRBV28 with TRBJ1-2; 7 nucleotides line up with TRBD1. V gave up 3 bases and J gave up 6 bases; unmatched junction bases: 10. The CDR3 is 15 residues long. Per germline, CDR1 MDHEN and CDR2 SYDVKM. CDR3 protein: CASSFVDRVRDGYTF. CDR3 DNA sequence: TGTGCCAGCAGTTTCGTCGACAGGGTAAGGGATGGCTACACCTTC.

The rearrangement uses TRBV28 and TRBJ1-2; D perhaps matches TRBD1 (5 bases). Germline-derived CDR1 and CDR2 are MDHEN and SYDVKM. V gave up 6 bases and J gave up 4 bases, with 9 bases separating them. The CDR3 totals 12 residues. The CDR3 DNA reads TGTGCCAGCAGGGGGACGGTCTATGGCTACACCTTC. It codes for CASRGTVYGYTF.

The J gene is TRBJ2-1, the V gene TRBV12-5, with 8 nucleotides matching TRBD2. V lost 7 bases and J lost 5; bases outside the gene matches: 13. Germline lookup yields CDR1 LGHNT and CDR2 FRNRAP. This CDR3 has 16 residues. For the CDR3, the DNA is TGTGCTAGTGCTTCATTTAGCGGGATAATCCACAATGAGCAGTTCTTC. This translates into CASASFSGIIHNEQFF.

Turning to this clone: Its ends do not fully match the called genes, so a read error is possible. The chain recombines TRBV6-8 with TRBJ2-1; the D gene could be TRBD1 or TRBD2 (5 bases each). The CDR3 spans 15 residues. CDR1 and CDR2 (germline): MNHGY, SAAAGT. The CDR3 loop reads CAISGDPHRNNEQFF. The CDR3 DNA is TGTGCCATCAGTGGGGACCCGCATCGGAACAATGAGCAGTTCTTC.

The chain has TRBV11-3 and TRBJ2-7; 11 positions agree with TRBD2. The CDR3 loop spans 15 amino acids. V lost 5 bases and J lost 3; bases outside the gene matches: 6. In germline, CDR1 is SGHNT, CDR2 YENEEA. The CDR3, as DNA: TGTGCCAGCAGCGCATCCGGGACTAGCGGCTACGAGCAGTACTTC. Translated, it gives CASSASGTSGYEQYF.

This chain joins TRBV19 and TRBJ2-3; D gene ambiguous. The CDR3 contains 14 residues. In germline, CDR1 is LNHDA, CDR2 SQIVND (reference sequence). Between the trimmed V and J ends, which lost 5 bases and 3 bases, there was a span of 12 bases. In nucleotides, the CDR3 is TGTGCCAGTAGTTTTTTGAGGTTGACAGATACGCAGTATTTT. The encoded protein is CASSFLRLTDTQYF.

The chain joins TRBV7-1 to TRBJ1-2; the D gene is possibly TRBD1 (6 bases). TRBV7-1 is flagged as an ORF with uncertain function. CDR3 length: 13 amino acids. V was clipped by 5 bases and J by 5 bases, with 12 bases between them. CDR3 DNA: TGTGCCAGCAGCCGGACAGAGGGGTATGGCTACACCTTC. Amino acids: CASSRTEGYGYTF.

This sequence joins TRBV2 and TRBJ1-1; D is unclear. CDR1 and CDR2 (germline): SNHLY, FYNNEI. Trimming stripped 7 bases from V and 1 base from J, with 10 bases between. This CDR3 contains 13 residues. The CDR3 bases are TGTGCCAGCAATCGGTTATGGAACACTGAAGCTTTCTTT. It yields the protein CASNRLWNTEAFF.

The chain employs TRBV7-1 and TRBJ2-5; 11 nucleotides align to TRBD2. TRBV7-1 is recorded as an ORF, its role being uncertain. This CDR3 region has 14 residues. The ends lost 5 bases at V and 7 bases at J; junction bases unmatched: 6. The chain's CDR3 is CASSGLAGLGTQYF. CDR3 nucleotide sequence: TGTGCCAGCAGCGGACTAGCGGGCTTGGGGACCCAGTACTTC.

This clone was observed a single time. The CDR3 DNA reads TGTGCCAGCAGTGATGTGGGACAGGGGATGTACGAGCAGTACTTC. Its translation: CASSDVGQGMYEQYF. The rearrangement joins TRBV6-8 to TRBJ2-7; 10 bases align to TRBD1. Per germline, CDR1 MNHGY and CDR2 SAAAGT. The length of the CDR3 is 15 residues. V was clipped by 5 bases and J by 4 bases; unmatched bases: 8.

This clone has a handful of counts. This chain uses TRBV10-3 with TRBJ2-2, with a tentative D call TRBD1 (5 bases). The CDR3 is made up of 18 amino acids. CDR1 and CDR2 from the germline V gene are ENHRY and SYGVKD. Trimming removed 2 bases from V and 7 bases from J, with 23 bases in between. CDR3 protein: CAISEKGGGHPDNGELFF. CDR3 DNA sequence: TGTGCCATCAGTGAGAAAGGTGGTGGACACCCGGACAACGGGGAGCTGTTTTTT.

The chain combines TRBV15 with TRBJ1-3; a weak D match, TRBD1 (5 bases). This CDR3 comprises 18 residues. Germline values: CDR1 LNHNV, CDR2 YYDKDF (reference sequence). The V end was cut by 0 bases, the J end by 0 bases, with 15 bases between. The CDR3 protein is CATSRDRKFTGSGNTIYF. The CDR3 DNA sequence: TGTGCCACCAGCAGAGATCGAAAGTTCACAGGCTCTGGAAACACCATATATTTT.

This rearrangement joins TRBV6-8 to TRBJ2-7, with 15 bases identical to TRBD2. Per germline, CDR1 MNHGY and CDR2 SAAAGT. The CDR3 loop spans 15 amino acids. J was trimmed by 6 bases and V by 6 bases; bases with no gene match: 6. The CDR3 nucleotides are TGTGCCAGCAGGAGGACTAGCGGGAGGGTCTCCGAGCAGTACTTC. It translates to CASRRTSGRVSEQYF.